The source of this TCR beta chain is a study of T cell repertoires in cytomegalovirus infection. Study at large: From public TCR beta signatures came an indication of both CMV infection and matching HLA type. The study, taken as a whole, reports: Summed frequency of public TCR beta families distinguished CMV carriers with the relevant HLA.

Each CDR3 protein is one row after TCRdb ran MiXCR on the reads. Among around 190,000 distinct CDR3 sequences, roughly 14% were seen once, and the ten largest hold 25% to 30%. The length of the CDR3 is 15 residues. The germline V and J ends were trimmed by 6 bases and 4 bases, with 16 bases remaining between them. The table lists this clonotype with many counts. Its antigen is not known. Material: PBMCs. The V and J genes are TRBV12-3 or TRBV12-4 and TRBJ1-5, with a weak D call TRBD1 (6 bases). The receptor was derived from a human donor in good health (CMV status not recorded). Some clones in this sample may be carry-over from other donors' samples. The CDR3 loop reads CASRETGSPNQPQHF. DNA for the CDR3: TGTGCCAGCAGAGAAACAGGGTCCCCGAATCAGCCCCAGCATTTT.